This T cell receptor beta chain appears in the sequencing data of a study of neoadjuvant anti-PD-1 for oral cavity cancer. Profiled with immunoSEQ multiplex PCR; TCRdb holds only in-frame clones, not every one. Among roughly 67,000 clones listed, about 83% were seen once. The CDR3 contains 13 residues. The V gene's germline CDR1 is PRHDT and CDR2 FYEKMQ (reference sequence). The V and J ends lost 5 bases and 5 bases respectively, with 13 bases between them. In this sample, this clone turned up once. The specimen was PBMCs, collected before nivolumab (anti-PD-1) treatment. The chain couples TRBV13 to TRBJ2-7, with D unclear. The sequence came from a person between 40 and 79 years old with oral cavity squamous cell carcinoma. The CDR3 nucleotides read TGTGCCAGCAGCCCTAGGAGTCGACACGAGCAGTACTTC. This codes for CASSPRSRHEQYF.